The rows below give T cell receptor beta chains drawn from one sample of a study of cytomegalovirus exposure and HLA in healthy donors. TCRdb's table, derived via immunoSEQ multiplex PCR, lists solely in-frame clones and lacks some. Counted here are roughly 120,000 clones, 65% to 85% occurring once; the ten biggest clones make up just under 3%. Sequenced sample: PBMCs. The receptors originated from a woman aged 35 to 49 in good health and CMV-seropositive. CDR3s include the opening cysteine and the closing phenylalanine or tryptophan. D genes are given only for firm matches. For some rows the clone size is stated as once, few or many, or as a class when expanded; others skip it.

J gene	V gene	clone size	D gene	CDR3 protein	CDR3 DNA
TRBJ2-3	TRBV7-2	.	TRBD2	CASSWSFFAGGRADTQYF	TGTGCCAGCAGCTGGTCGTTTTTCGCAGGCGGGAGGGCAGATACGCAGTATTTT
TRBJ2-2	TRBV6-4	few	TRBD2	CASSDSTGGASTGELFF	TGTGCCAGCAGTGACTCGACCGGGGGGGCATCCACCGGGGAGCTGTTTTTT
TRBJ2-7	TRBV10-3	few	.	CAISGSVATYEQYF	TGTGCCATCAGTGGTAGCGTCGCTACCTACGAGCAGTACTTC
TRBJ2-1	TRBV27	.	TRBD1	CASSLKDRGVYNEQFF	TGTGCCAGCAGTTTAAAGGACAGGGGAGTGTACAATGAGCAGTTCTTC
TRBJ1-1	TRBV2	.	.	CASSKGRKAFF	TGTGCCAGCAGTAAGGGGCGCAAAGCTTTCTTT
TRBJ2-7	TRBV6-5	.	TRBD1	CASRASGGLSYEQYF	TGTGCCAGCCGAGCGTCAGGGGGCCTCTCCTACGAGCAGTACTTC
TRBJ1-1	TRBV7-9	.	.	CASSPWELTMNTEAFF	TGTGCCAGCAGCCCCTGGGAGCTCACCATGAACACTGAAGCTTTCTTT
TRBJ2-7	TRBV15	.	TRBD1	CATSRESTPRQGYEQYF	TGTGCCACCAGCAGAGAGTCTACTCCGAGACAGGGCTACGAGCAGTACTTC
TRBJ2-7	TRBV4-3	.	TRBD2	CASSPGLAGTYEQYF	TGCGCCAGCAGCCCGGGACTAGCGGGCACCTACGAGCAGTACTTC
TRBJ2-3	TRBV19	.	.	CASSILTGTDTQYF	TGTGCCAGTAGTATTTTGACAGGCACAGATACGCAGTATTTT
TRBJ2-7	TRBV6-6	.	.	CASSYSIGSSYEQYF	TGTGCCAGCAGTTACTCGATTGGCAGTTCCTACGAGCAGTACTTC
TRBJ1-1	TRBV28	.	TRBD1	CASRIGQGARMNTEAFF	TGTGCCAGCAGAATCGGACAGGGGGCTAGAATGAACACTGAAGCTTTCTTT
TRBJ1-5	TRBV28	.	.	CASSLLSAGYPSNQPQHF	TGTGCCAGCAGTTTATTGAGTGCGGGGTACCCTAGCAATCAGCCCCAGCATTTT
TRBJ1-1	TRBV6-5	.	.	CASRSGRGDPEAFF	TGTGCCAGCAGGTCAGGCAGGGGAGACCCTGAAGCTTTCTTT
TRBJ1-1	TRBV9	.	TRBD1	CASSVAQGARTEAFF	TGTGCCAGCAGCGTAGCTCAGGGGGCTAGAACTGAAGCTTTCTTT
TRBJ2-3	TRBV29-1	.	TRBD2	CSVGAGGMEDTQYF	TGCAGCGTGGGGGCGGGGGGCATGGAAGATACGCAGTATTTT
TRBJ1-1	TRBV28	few	.	CASSPWGSRSTEAFF	TGTGCCAGCAGTCCCTGGGGCTCGCGGAGCACTGAAGCTTTCTTT
TRBJ1-1	TRBV27	once	TRBD1	CASRTGGTEAFF	TGTGCCAGCAGAACAGGGGGGACTGAAGCTTTCTTT
TRBJ2-3	TRBV5-4	.	TRBD1	CASSLGQAPDTQYF	TGTGCCAGCAGCCTTGGACAGGCCCCAGATACGCAGTATTTT
TRBJ2-7	TRBV27	.	TRBD1	CASSYSGTGVTYEQYF	TGTGCCAGCAGTTACTCCGGGACAGGGGTGACCTACGAGCAGTACTTC
TRBJ2-1	TRBV19	once	.	CATRGAREQFF	TGTGCCACTCGAGGAGCTAGGGAGCAGTTCTTC
TRBJ1-1	TRBV27	.	.	CASSLGRNTEAFF	TGTGCCAGCAGTTTAGGGAGGAACACTGAAGCTTTCTTT
TRBJ1-1	TRBV27	.	.	CASIGSLNTEAFF	TGTGCCAGCATTGGCAGTTTGAACACTGAAGCTTTCTTT
TRBJ1-3	TRBV19	.	TRBD1	CASSIRQGDSGNTIYF	TGTGCCAGTAGTATCAGACAGGGAGACTCTGGAAACACCATATATTTT
TRBJ2-7	TRBV18	.	TRBD1	CASSLPGQGALEQYF	TGTGCCAGCTCACTACCGGGACAGGGGGCACTAGAGCAGTACTTC
TRBJ1-6	TRBV13	.	.	CASSFVQADSVLHF	TGTGCCAGCAGCTTTGTACAGGCAGATTCTGTCCTCCACTTT
TRBJ2-1	TRBV2	.	.	CASRPGMTSDNEQFF	TGTGCCAGCAGGCCCGGGATGACCAGTGACAATGAGCAGTTCTTC
TRBJ1-2	TRBV7-2	.	.	CASSPYISEDGYTF	TGTGCCAGCAGCCCATACATATCAGAGGATGGCTACACCTTC